This T cell receptor beta chain was identified during a study of cytomegalovirus exposure and HLA in healthy donors. Regarding this clone: Antigen specificity is unknown.

TCRdb's copy holds only in-frame clones and misses some; the assay was immunoSEQ multiplex PCR. The sample has roughly 49,000 clones, over 85% seen once; the top ten hold around 8%. Overall study findings and caveats: Reports described diagnosis of cytomegalovirus status by the classifier as highly specific and sensitive. The investigators catalogued 150 to 200 TCR beta chains as cytomegalovirus-associated.

Looked up from germline, CDR1 is MNHNS and CDR2 is SASEGT. The germline V and J ends were trimmed by 5 bases and 9 bases, with 11 bases remaining between them. This CDR3 contains 12 residues. Sequenced sample: PBMCs. The rearrangement uses TRBV6-1 and TRBJ1-5, with TRBD1 as a possible D gene (5 bases). The origin of this receptor is a woman between 18 and 29 years old in good health and CMV-seropositive. DNA for the CDR3: TGTGCCAGCAGTCCCACCGGGGGGCCCCAGCATTTT. Protein sequence: CASSPTGGPQHF.